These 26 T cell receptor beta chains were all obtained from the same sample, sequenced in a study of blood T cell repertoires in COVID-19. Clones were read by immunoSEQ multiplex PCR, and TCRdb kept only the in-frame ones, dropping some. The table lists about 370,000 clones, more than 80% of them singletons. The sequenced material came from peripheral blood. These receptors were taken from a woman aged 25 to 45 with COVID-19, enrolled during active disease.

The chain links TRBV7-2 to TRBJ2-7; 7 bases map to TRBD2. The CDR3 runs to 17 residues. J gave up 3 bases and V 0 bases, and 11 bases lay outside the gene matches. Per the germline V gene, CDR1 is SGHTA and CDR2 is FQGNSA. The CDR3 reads CASSLAAGEYENYEQYF. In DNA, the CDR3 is TGTGCCAGCAGCTTAGCGGCGGGGGAATATGAAAACTACGAGCAGTACTTC.

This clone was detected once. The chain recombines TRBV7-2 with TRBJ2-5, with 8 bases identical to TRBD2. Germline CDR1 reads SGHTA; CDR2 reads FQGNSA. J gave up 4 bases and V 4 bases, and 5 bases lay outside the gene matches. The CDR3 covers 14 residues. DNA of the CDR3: TGTGCCAGCAGCTACGGGGGGGCGTCAGAGACCCAGTACTTC. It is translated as CASSYGGASETQYF.

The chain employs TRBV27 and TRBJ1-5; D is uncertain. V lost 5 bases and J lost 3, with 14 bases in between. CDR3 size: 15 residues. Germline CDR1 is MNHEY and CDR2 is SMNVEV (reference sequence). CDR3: CASSRSTELNQPQHF. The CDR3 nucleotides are TGTGCCAGCAGTCGTTCGACGGAGCTCAATCAGCCCCAGCATTTT.

The CDR3 region has the DNA TGTGCCAGCACCAACAGGGATTTTCATCCCTACGAGCAGTACTTC. Translation gives CASTNRDFHPYEQYF. This chain uses TRBV21-1 with TRBJ2-7; the table's D call, TRBD1, has no DNA check behind it. TRBV21-1 is noted as a pseudogene. CDR3 length: 15 residues.

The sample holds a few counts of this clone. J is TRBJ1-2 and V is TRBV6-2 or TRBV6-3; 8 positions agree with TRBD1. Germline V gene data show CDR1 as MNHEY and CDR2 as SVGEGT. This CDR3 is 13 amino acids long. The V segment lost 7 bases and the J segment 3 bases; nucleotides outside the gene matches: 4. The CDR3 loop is CASNPTGDYGYTF. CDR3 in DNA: TGTGCCAGCAACCCGACAGGGGACTATGGCTACACCTTC.

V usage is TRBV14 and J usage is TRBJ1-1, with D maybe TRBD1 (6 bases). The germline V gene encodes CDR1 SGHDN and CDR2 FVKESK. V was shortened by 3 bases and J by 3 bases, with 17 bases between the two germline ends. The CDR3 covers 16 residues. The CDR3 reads CASSHHVGQRYTEAFF. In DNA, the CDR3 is TGTGCCAGCAGCCACCACGTCGGACAGAGATACACTGAAGCTTTCTTT. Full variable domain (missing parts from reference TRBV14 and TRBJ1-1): EAGVTQFPSHSVIEKGQTVTLRCDPISGHDNLYWYRRVMGKEIKFLLHFVKESKQDESGMPNNRFLAERTGGTYSTLKVQPAELEDSGVYFCASSHHVGQRYTEAFFGQGTRLTVV.

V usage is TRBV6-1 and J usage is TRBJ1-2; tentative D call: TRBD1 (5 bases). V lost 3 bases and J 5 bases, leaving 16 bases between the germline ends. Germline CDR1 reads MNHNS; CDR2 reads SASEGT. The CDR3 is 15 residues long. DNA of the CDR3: TGTGCCAGCAGTGAGATTTTATTTCGGGGGTATGGCTACACCTTC. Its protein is CASSEILFRGYGYTF.

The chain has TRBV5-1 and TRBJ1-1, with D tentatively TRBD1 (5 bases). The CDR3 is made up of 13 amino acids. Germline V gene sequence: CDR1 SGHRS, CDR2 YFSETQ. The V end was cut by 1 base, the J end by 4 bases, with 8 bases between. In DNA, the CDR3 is TGCGCCAGCAGCTTGACGGGGGTCACTGAAGCTTTCTTT. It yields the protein CASSLTGVTEAFF.

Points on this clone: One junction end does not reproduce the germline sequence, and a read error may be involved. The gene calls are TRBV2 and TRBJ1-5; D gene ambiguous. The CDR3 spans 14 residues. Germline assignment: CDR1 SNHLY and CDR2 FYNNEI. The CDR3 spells CASSEAYSTQPQHF. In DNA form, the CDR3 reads TGTGCCAGCAGTGAAGCCTACAGCACTCAGCCCCAGCATTTT.

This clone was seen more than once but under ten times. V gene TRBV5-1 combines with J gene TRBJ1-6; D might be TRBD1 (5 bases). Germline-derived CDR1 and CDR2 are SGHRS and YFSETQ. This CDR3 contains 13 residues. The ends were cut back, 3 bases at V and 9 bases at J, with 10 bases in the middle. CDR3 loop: CASSWTGGSPLHF. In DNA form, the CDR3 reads TGCGCCAGCAGCTGGACCGGGGGTTCACCCCTCCACTTT.

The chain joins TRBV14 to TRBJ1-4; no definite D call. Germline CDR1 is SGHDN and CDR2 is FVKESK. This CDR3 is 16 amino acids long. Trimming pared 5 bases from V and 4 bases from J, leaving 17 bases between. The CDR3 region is CASSSTEGYGNEKLFF. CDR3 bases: TGTGCCAGCAGCTCAACGGAGGGATATGGTAATGAAAAACTGTTTTTT.

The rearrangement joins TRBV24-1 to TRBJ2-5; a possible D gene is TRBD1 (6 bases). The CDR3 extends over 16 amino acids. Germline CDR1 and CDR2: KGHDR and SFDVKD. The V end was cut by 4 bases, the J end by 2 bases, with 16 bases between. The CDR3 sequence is CATSDPHRDRQETQYF. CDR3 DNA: TGTGCCACCAGTGACCCTCACAGGGATAGGCAAGAGACCCAGTACTTC.

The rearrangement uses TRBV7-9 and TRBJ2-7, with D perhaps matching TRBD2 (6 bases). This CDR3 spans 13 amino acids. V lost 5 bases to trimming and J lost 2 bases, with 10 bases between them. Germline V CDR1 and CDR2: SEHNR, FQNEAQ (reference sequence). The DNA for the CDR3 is TGTGCCAGCAGCCCTCGGGGGACCTACGAGCAGTACTTC. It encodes CASSPRGTYEQYF.

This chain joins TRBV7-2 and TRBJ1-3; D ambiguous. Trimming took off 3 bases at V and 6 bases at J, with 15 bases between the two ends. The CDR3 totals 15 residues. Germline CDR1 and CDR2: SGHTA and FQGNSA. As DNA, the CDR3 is TGTGCCAGCAGCTTCGACGGCCGGGAGGAAAACACCATATATTTT. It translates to CASSFDGREENTIYF.

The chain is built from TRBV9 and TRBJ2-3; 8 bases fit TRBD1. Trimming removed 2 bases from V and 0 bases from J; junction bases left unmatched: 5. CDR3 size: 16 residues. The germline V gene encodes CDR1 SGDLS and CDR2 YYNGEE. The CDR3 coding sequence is TGTGCCAGCAGCGTGGGGACAGGCGCTAGCACAGATACGCAGTATTTT. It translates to CASSVGTGASTDTQYF.

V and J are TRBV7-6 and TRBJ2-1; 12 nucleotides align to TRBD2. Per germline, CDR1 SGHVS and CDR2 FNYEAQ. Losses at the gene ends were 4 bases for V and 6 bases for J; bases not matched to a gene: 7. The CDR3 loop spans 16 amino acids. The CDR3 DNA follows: TGTGCCAGCAGCTCACTCACTAGCGGGGGGTCCAATGAGCAGTTCTTC. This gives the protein CASSSLTSGGSNEQFF. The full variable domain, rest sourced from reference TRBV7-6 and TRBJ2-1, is GAGVSQSPRYKVTKRGQDVALRCDPISGHVSLYWYRQALGQGPEFLTYFNYEAQQDKSGLPNDRFSAERPEGSISTLTIQRTEQRDSAMYRCASSSLTSGGSNEQFFGPGTRLTVL.

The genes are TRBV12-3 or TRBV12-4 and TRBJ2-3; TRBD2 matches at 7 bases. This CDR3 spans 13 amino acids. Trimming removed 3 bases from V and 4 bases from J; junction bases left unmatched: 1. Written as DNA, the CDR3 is TGTGCCAGCAGTTTTCGGGGGGCAGATACGCAGTATTTT. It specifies CASSFRGADTQYF.

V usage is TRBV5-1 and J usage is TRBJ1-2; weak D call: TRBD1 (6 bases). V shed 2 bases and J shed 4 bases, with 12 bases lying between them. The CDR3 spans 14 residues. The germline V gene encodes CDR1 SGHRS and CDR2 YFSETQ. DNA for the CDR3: TGCGCCAGCAGCTTACTGGGGGCGGGCTATGGCTACACCTTC. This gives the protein CASSLLGAGYGYTF.

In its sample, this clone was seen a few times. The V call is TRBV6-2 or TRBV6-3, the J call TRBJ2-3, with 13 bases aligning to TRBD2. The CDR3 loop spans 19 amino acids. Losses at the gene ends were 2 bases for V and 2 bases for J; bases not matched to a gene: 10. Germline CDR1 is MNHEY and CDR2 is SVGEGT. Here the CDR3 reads CASSYVPGTSGDPTDTQYF. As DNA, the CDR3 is TGTGCCAGCAGTTACGTACCCGGGACTAGCGGGGACCCCACAGATACGCAGTATTTT.

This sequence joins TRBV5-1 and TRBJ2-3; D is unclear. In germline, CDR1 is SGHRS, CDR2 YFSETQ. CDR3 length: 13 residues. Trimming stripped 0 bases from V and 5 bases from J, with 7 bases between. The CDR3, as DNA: TGCGCCAGCAGCTTGGGGCCAGTAGATACGCAGTATTTT. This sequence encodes CASSLGPVDTQYF.

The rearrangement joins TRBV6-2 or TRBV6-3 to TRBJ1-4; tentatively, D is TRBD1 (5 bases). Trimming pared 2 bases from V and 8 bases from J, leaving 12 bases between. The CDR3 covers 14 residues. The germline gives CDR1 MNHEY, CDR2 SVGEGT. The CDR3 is CASSYGAKGEKLFF. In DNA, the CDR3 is TGTGCCAGCAGTTACGGGGCGAAGGGAGAAAAACTGTTTTTT.

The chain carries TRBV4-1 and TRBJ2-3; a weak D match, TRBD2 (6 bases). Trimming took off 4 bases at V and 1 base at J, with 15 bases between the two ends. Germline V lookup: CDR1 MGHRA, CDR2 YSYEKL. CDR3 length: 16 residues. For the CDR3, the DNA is TGCGCCAGCAGCCTGACGGGGGAGCGGGGCACAGATACGCAGTATTTT. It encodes CASSLTGERGTDTQYF.

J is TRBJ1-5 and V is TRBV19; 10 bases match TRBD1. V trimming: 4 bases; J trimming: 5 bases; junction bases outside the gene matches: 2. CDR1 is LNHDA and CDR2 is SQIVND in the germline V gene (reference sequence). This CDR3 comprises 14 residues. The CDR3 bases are TGTGCCAGTAGTAGGGACAGGGGATATCAGCCCCAGCATTTT. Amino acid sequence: CASSRDRGYQPQHF.

CDR3 in amino acids: CASSLVGQGDTGELFF. The CDR3, as DNA: TGTGCCAGCAGCTTGGTAGGGCAGGGCGACACCGGGGAGCTGTTTTTT. This rearrangement joins TRBV5-4 to TRBJ2-2; the D gene is possibly TRBD1 (5 bases). Trimming took off 0 bases at V and 3 bases at J, with 12 bases between the two ends. The CDR3 is 16 residues long. Germline CDR1 SGHNT, CDR2 YYREEE (reference sequence).

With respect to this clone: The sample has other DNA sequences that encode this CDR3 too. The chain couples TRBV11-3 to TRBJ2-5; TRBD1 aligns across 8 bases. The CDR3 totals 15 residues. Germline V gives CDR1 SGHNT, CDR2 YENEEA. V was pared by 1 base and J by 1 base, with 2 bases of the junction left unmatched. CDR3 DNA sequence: TGTGCCAGCAGCTTAGGAGGGACAGGCCAAGAGACCCAGTACTTC. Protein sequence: CASSLGGTGQETQYF.

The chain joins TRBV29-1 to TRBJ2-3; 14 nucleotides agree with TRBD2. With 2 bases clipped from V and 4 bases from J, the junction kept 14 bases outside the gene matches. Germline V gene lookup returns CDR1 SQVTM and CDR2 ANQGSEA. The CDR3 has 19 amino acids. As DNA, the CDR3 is TGCAGCGTTGAAACCCCTCCCGGGACTAGCGGGAGTTGGGCAGATACGCAGTATTTT. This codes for CSVETPPGTSGSWADTQYF.